The source of this TCR beta chain is a study of read filtering for tumor transcriptome and immune sequencing. Study-wide context: By R-ISS, stages I, II and III held roughly 8, 15 and 7 patients. Study-wide results and limits: The CD138-negative fraction was mixed bone marrow immune cells, not pure T cells. About 80% of IR-seq clonotypes had one read, totaling approximately 4% of reads; RNA-seq: about 70% and 40%.

This library used roughly 400 ng RNA and molecular barcoded adaptors spanning alpha/delta and beta/gamma chains. TCRdb fed the reads into MiXCR, producing one record per CDR3 protein. The data contain thousands of distinct CDR3 sequences, more than 15% of them singletons. Germline CDR1 is ENHRY and CDR2 is SYGVKD. This CDR3 is 14 amino acids long. The V end lost 4 bases, the J end lost 2 bases, and 8 bases lay between the germline ends. A few counts support this clonotype. Its antigen is unknown. Sequencing used a population of CD138-negative cells sorted from bone marrow. The origin of this receptor is a donor at least 40 years old with multiple myeloma. The rearrangement links TRBV10-3 to TRBJ2-2; TRBD1 or TRBD2 may be the D gene (6 bases each). The CDR3 nucleotides read TGTGCCATCAGTGTGGGGGGCAACACCGGGGAGCTGTTTTTT. It specifies CAISVGGNTGELFF.